This entry features one T cell receptor beta chain sequence. The antigen remains unidentified. The PCR employed 60 Vbeta primers together with 13 Jbeta primers. As handled by the study authors: Unique TCR beta chains totaled approximately 83 million in a later count, with roughly 10 million of them shared. Generated by immunoSEQ multiplex PCR, the TCRdb table keeps only in-frame clones and is missing some. D and trimming come from the DNA, and the V and J calls and clone size come from that table. The data show some 200,000 clones, with over 80% seen just once and 6.3% held by the top ten. The data originate from a study of cytomegalovirus exposure and HLA in healthy donors. Study results and caveats: Earlier analysis yielded a pattern in which most TCR beta V segments were productive about 90% or about 30% of the time.

This CDR3 has 15 amino acids. Germline V gene lookup returns CDR1 SGDLS and CDR2 YYNGEE. V shed 4 bases and J shed 3 bases, with 16 bases lying between them. This receptor was obtained from a middle-aged man in good health and CMV-seropositive. This chain links TRBV9 with TRBJ1-2; D is possibly TRBD1 (6 bases). The sample consisted of PBMCs. DNA of the CDR3: TGTGCCAGCAGCCCAGGCAGGGGTTCGGACTATGGCTACACCTTC. It is translated as CASSPGRGSDYGYTF.